The present TCR beta chain was sequenced within a study of graft-versus-host responses after intestinal transplantation. Overall study context: Recipients obtained multivisceral, liver-intestinal, or isolated intestinal transplants. Recipients across the board were started on anti-thymocyte globulin induction, then kept on tacrolimus and steroids for roughly 3 years. Regarding the study as a whole: Researchers found peak circulating GvH clone levels linked to early post-transplant HvG declines. Some GvH clones were seen earlier in gut or blood, suggesting intestinal origin.

As regards this clone: Its antigen remains unknown.

Sequencing used immunoSEQ multiplex PCR; TCRdb keeps in-frame clones, though not all of them. The sample includes about 88,000 clones, approximately 90% seen only once; the top ten take approximately 0.3%. The V end lost 0 bases, the J end lost 7 bases, and 13 bases lay between the germline ends. The CDR3 runs to 15 residues. CDR1 and CDR2 from the germline V gene are MNHEY and SVGAGI. The sequences come from unstimulated CD4+ T cells sorted from spleen or lymph node cells, collected before transplant. This chain uses TRBV6-5 with TRBJ1-5, with a possible D match to TRBD1 (5 bases). The receptor was isolated from a human donor who was the organ donor for an intestinal transplant. CDR3 protein: CASSYSGREGQPQHF. The CDR3 region has the DNA TGTGCCAGCAGTTACTCCGGCAGGGAGGGCCAGCCCCAGCATTTT.